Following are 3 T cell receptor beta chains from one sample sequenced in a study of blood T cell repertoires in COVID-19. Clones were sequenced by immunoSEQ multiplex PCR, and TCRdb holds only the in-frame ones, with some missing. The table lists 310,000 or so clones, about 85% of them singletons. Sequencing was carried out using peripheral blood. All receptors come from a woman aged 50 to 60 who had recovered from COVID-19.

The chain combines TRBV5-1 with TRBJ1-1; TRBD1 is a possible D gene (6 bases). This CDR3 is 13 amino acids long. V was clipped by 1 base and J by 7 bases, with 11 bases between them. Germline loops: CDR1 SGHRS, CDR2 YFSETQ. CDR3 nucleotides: TGCGCCAGCAGCTTGCTGGGGGCAAGTGAAGCTTTCTTT. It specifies CASSLLGASEAFF.

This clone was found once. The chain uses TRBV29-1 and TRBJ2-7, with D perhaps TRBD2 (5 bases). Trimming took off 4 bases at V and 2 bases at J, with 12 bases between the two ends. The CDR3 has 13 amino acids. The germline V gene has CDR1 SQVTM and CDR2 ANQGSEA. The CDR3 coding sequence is TGCAGCGTTGGAGGGAAATCCGCCTACGAGCAGTACTTC. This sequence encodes CSVGGKSAYEQYF.

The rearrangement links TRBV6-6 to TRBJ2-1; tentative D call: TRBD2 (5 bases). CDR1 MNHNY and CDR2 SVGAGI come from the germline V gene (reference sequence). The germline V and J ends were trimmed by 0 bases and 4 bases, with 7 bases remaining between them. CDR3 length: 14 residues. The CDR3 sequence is CASSYSRVYNEQFF. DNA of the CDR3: TGTGCCAGCAGTTACTCGAGGGTTTACAATGAGCAGTTCTTC.